Presented here are 29 T cell receptor beta chains from one specimen sequenced in a study of Ad26.COV2.S vaccination and SARS-CoV-2 variants. The treatment here: 15 to 20 received Ad26.COV2.S at low or high dose, single or two shots; about 5 received placebo; per-sample allocation not given. On day 63 after the first injection, vaccine and placebo recipients gave samples. Here immunoSEQ multiplex PCR was the method, and the copy in TCRdb shows in-frame clones only, minus some. The table shows approximately 450,000 clones, with 75% to 95% occurring only once. Here the sequenced sample was peripheral blood, taken in a trial of Ad26.COV2.S vaccine versus placebo. The source of these receptors is a person between 18 and 59 years old who received the Ad26.COV2.S COVID-19 vaccine or a placebo.

The chain is built from TRBV9 and TRBJ2-5, with D perhaps matching TRBD1 or TRBD2 (5 bases each). This CDR3 has 13 amino acids. Germline V gene sequence: CDR1 SGDLS, CDR2 YYNGEE. Trimming took off 4 bases at V and 5 bases at J, with 12 bases between the two ends. CDR3: CASSSGPQETQYF. CDR3 sequence (DNA): TGTGCCAGCAGCTCGGGACCTCAGGAGACCCAGTACTTC.

V usage is TRBV7-2 and J usage is TRBJ1-1; no reliable D call. CDR3 length: 14 residues. From germline, CDR1 is SGHTA and CDR2 FQGNSA. V was shortened by 4 bases and J by 0 bases, with 9 bases between the two germline ends. In nucleotides, the CDR3 is TGTGCCAGCAGCTCCTCCGGGATGAACACTGAAGCTTTCTTT. It codes for CASSSSGMNTEAFF.

This clone was detected a few times. This chain joins TRBV15 and TRBJ1-5; weak D call: TRBD1 (5 bases). Between the trimmed V and J ends, which lost 6 bases and 2 bases, there was a span of 14 bases. This CDR3 comprises 15 residues. CDR1 LNHNV and CDR2 YYDKDF come from the germline V gene (reference sequence). The CDR3 here is CATSIGQGGNQPQHF. The CDR3 coding sequence is TGTGCCACCAGTATTGGACAAGGGGGCAATCAGCCCCAGCATTTT.

The J gene is TRBJ2-5, the V gene TRBV5-1, with 10 bases matching TRBD2. Germline CDR1 reads SGHRS; CDR2 reads YFSETQ. CDR3 length: 16 amino acids. J lost 5 bases, V lost 4 bases, and 11 bases had no gene match. CDR3 bases: TGCGCCAGCAGCGCGACCCTAGCGGGAGTTGGTGAGACCCAGTACTTC. As protein: CASSATLAGVGETQYF.

This clone was counted a single time. The chain joins TRBV9 to TRBJ1-2; the D is unclear. This CDR3 spans 16 amino acids. V was cut by 3 bases and J by 5 bases, with 20 bases left in between. Germline CDR1 reads SGDLS; CDR2 reads YYNGEE. This CDR3 reads CASSASPRSGSYGYTF. Written as DNA, the CDR3 is TGTGCCAGCAGCGCGTCCCCAAGAAGTGGTAGTTATGGCTACACCTTC.

The sample holds one count of this clone. The rearrangement links TRBV12-5 to TRBJ2-1; no firm D call. Trimming removed 3 bases from V and 5 bases from J, with 8 bases in between. CDR3 length equals 13 residues. Per the germline V gene, CDR1 is LGHNT and CDR2 is FRNRAP. CDR3 coding DNA: TGTGCTAGTGGTTTTTTTGCCGACAATGAGCAGTTCTTC. As protein: CASGFFADNEQFF.

The chain joins TRBV7-2 to TRBJ2-3; no clear D gene. Germline loops: CDR1 SGHTA, CDR2 FQGNSA. There are 14 residues in the CDR3. Trimming removed 5 bases from V and 3 bases from J, with 12 bases in between. The CDR3 coding sequence is TGTGCCAGCAGCCCGCTAGTGGCTACAGATACGCAGTATTTT. Encoded protein: CASSPLVATDTQYF.

The gene calls are TRBV5-4 and TRBJ2-4, with D perhaps matching TRBD1 (5 bases). This CDR3 has 13 amino acids. Trimming took 2 bases from V and 5 from J, leaving 8 bases between them. The germline gives CDR1 SGHNT, CDR2 YYREEE (reference sequence). In DNA form, the CDR3 reads TGTGCCAGCAGCTTAGGGGCTGAAAACATTCAGTACTTC. It translates to CASSLGAENIQYF.

This chain joins TRBV5-4 and TRBJ2-1; tentatively, D is TRBD1 (5 bases). Trimming removed 0 bases at V and 8 bases at J, with 15 bases between. CDR3 length: 15 residues. Germline CDR1 and CDR2: SGHNT and YYREEE (reference sequence). In DNA, the CDR3 is TGTGCCAGCAGCTTGGATCAGGGTTCGGCATATGAGCAGTTCTTC. This translates into CASSLDQGSAYEQFF. Supplemented by reference TRBV5-4 and TRBJ2-1, the full variable domain reads ETGVTQSPTHLIKTRGQQVTLRCSSQSGHNTVSWYQQALGQGPQFIFQYYREEENGRGNFPPRFSGLQFPNYSSELNVNALELDDSALYLCASSLDQGSAYEQFFGPGTRLTVL.

The chain has TRBV5-8 and TRBJ2-7; tentatively, D is TRBD1 (6 bases). The length of the CDR3 is 12 residues. Trimming left V 3 bases short and J 3 bases short, with 7 bases between. From germline, CDR1 is SGHTS and CDR2 YDEGEE. Here the CDR3 reads CASSSQGYEQYF. The DNA of the CDR3 is TGTGCCAGCAGCTCACAGGGCTACGAGCAGTACTTC.

The chain is built from TRBV7-2 and TRBJ2-2; 7 bases are shared with TRBD2. The V gene's germline CDR1 is SGHTA and CDR2 FQGNSA. With 3 bases clipped from V and 5 bases from J, the junction kept 12 bases outside the gene matches. The CDR3 covers 17 residues. The CDR3 DNA reads TGTGCCAGCAGCTTTTGGGGACTCGATAGCGGGACCGGGGAGCTGTTTTTT. Translating gives CASSFWGLDSGTGELFF.

This clone has more than one count but fewer than ten. The same CDR3 also results from other DNA sequences found in this sample. V gene TRBV11-2 combines with J gene TRBJ2-7; D is unclear. This CDR3 comprises 11 residues. Germline V gives CDR1 SGHAT, CDR2 FQNNGV. The ends were cut back, 5 bases at V and 4 bases at J, with 6 bases in the middle. As DNA, the CDR3 is TGTGCCAGCAGCCCGTCGTACGAGCAGTACTTC. This encodes CASSPSYEQYF.

This sequence joins TRBV10-1 and TRBJ1-2; D not resolved. This CDR3 region has 15 residues. V lost 6 bases to trimming and J lost 4 bases, with 18 bases between them. Germline V lookup: CDR1 WNHNN, CDR2 SYGVQD (reference sequence). The CDR3 sequence is CASRSYDPGSYGYTF. CDR3 bases: TGCGCCAGCAGATCGTACGATCCGGGTTCCTATGGCTACACCTTC.

This rearrangement joins TRBV7-2 to TRBJ2-3; a possible D gene is TRBD2 (6 bases). Germline CDR1 reads SGHTA; CDR2 reads FQGNSA. The V end lost 5 bases, the J end lost 0 bases, and 15 bases lay between the germline ends. The CDR3 consists of 16 residues. In nucleotides, the CDR3 is TGTGCCAGCAGCCTTCGGGGGACCTCTAGCACAGATACGCAGTATTTT. This encodes CASSLRGTSSTDTQYF.

The chain employs TRBV28 and TRBJ1-4, with no clear D. The V and J ends lost 1 base and 0 bases respectively, with 6 bases between them. This CDR3 spans 15 amino acids. The germline V gene has CDR1 MDHEN and CDR2 SYDVKM. The CDR3 DNA follows: TGTGCCAGCAGTTTATTCGATGCAACTAATGAAAAACTGTTTTTT. Translated: CASSLFDATNEKLFF.

The chain recombines TRBV29-1 with TRBJ2-1; 11 bases are a match to TRBD1. Germline CDR1 reads SQVTM; CDR2 reads ANQGSEA. With V trimmed by 4 bases and J by 8 bases, 10 bases remained unmatched. The CDR3 consists of 15 residues. This CDR3 is CSVASPRTGGDEQFF. In nucleotides, the CDR3 is TGCAGCGTTGCATCCCCCCGGACAGGGGGCGATGAGCAGTTCTTC.

This chain connects TRBV4-3 to TRBJ2-7; 8 bases align to TRBD1. Trimming removed 4 bases from V and 5 bases from J; junction bases left unmatched: 4. Germline V gene sequence: CDR1 LGHNA, CDR2 YSLEER. The CDR3 consists of 13 residues. CDR3: CASSLGQGNEQYF. As DNA, the CDR3 is TGCGCCAGCAGCCTAGGACAGGGCAACGAGCAGTACTTC.

The chain employs TRBV30 and TRBJ2-7; no clear D gene. The CDR3 runs 12 residues. V gave up 4 bases and J gave up 7 bases, with 14 bases separating them. Germline lookup yields CDR1 GTSNPN and CDR2 SVGIG (reference sequence). The CDR3 nucleotides are TGTGCCTGGACAATCCGGAAGGGTGAGCAGTACTTC. The encoded protein is CAWTIRKGEQYF.

The rearrangement joins TRBV27 to TRBJ1-1, with D possibly being TRBD1 (6 bases). The V gene lost 5 bases and the J gene lost 1 base, with 17 bases spanning the gap. This CDR3 spans 16 amino acids. The germline CDR1 and CDR2 sequences are MNHEY and SMNVEV (reference sequence). CDR3 loop: CASSPDFGGANTEAFF. CDR3 sequence (DNA): TGTGCCAGCAGTCCCGACTTTGGGGGGGCGAACACTGAAGCTTTCTTT.

A note on this clone: The sample carries other DNA sequences with the same CDR3. The V call is TRBV18, the J call TRBJ2-5; D not certain. CDR3 length: 12 amino acids. Looked up from germline, CDR1 is KGHSH and CDR2 is LQKENI. V lost 2 bases to trimming and J lost 3 bases, with 4 bases between them. CDR3 protein: CASSPSEETQYF. Here the CDR3 DNA reads TGTGCCAGCTCACCATCGGAAGAGACCCAGTACTTC.

The chain uses TRBV15 and TRBJ2-1; D remains unclear. The germline V gene encodes CDR1 LNHNV and CDR2 YYDKDF (reference sequence). There are 17 residues in the CDR3. Trimming took 0 bases from V and 4 from J, leaving 16 bases between them. Written as DNA, the CDR3 is TGTGCCACCAGCAGAGACAAGAGCGAGACGGTATACAATGAGCAGTTCTTC. It encodes CATSRDKSETVYNEQFF.

The V gene is TRBV2, the J gene TRBJ2-1, with 10 bases aligning to TRBD2. The V and J ends lost 4 bases and 2 bases, in that order; junction bases with no gene match: 20. In germline, CDR1 is SNHLY, CDR2 FYNNEI. The CDR3 runs 21 residues. In DNA form, the CDR3 reads TGTGCCAGCAGTGGGTGGTGGCGAGCGGGAGGGCCATCGCTAGCCTACAATGAGCAGTTCTTC. It encodes CASSGWWRAGGPSLAYNEQFF.

The chain joins TRBV7-2 to TRBJ2-7; unclear D gene. The germline V gene has CDR1 SGHTA and CDR2 FQGNSA. Trimming removed 2 bases at V and 0 bases at J, with 17 bases between. The CDR3 consists of 17 residues. CDR3 amino acids: CASSLLFGGFLSYEQYF. Here the CDR3 DNA reads TGTGCCAGCAGCTTACTTTTCGGTGGGTTCCTCTCCTACGAGCAGTACTTC.

This clone showed up just once. V usage is TRBV3-1 (or the pseudogene TRBV3-2) and J usage is TRBJ1-3; D call uncertain. The CDR3 consists of 17 residues. Germline CDR1 LGHDT, CDR2 YNNKEL (reference sequence). V was cut by 3 bases and J by 0 bases, with 15 bases left in between. CDR3 coding DNA: TGTGCCAGCAGCCATAACATCGCAGACTACTCTGGAAACACCATATATTTT. Its protein product is CASSHNIADYSGNTIYF.

V is TRBV19 and J is TRBJ2-1, with D maybe TRBD2 (6 bases). V shed 5 bases and J shed 2 bases, with 13 bases lying between them. In germline, CDR1 is LNHDA, CDR2 SQIVND (reference sequence). The CDR3 covers 15 residues. The CDR3 DNA sequence: TGTGCCAGTAGTCCGGACTATAATCCCTACAATGAGCAGTTCTTC. Amino acids: CASSPDYNPYNEQFF.

The chain is built from TRBV4-1 and TRBJ1-2; D gene uncertain. Germline V lookup: CDR1 MGHRA, CDR2 YSYEKL. The length of the CDR3 is 15 residues. Trimming pared 4 bases from V and 5 bases from J, leaving 17 bases between. The CDR3 sequence: CASSPREPGAYGYTF. The CDR3 nucleotides are TGCGCCAGCAGCCCAAGAGAACCCGGAGCTTATGGCTACACCTTC.

This clone has just one count. The V call is TRBV4-2, the J call TRBJ2-1; 10 bases fit TRBD2. V shed 4 bases and J 8 bases; nucleotides not matched to a gene: 5. This CDR3 has 14 amino acids. The germline V gene encodes CDR1 LGHNA and CDR2 YNFKEQ. Here the CDR3 reads CASSPLAGADEQFF. The CDR3 DNA reads as TGTGCCAGCAGCCCTCTAGCGGGAGCGGATGAGCAGTTCTTC.

The chain couples TRBV19 to TRBJ2-1; 9 positions match TRBD1. The CDR3 runs to 12 residues. Germline CDR1 LNHDA, CDR2 SQIVND (reference sequence). Trimming took 11 bases from V and 10 from J; bases not matched to a gene: 9. CDR3 coding DNA: TGTGCCGGGGGACAGGGAACCCGCGAGCAGTTCTTC. Protein: CAGGQGTREQFF.

The chain has TRBV3-1 (or the pseudogene TRBV3-2) and TRBJ2-2; D is perhaps TRBD2 (6 bases). CDR3 length equals 15 residues. With 0 bases removed from V and 5 bases from J, the gap between germline ends came to 10 bases. Germline CDR1 LGHDT, CDR2 YNNKEL (reference sequence). Here the CDR3 reads CASSQDIGGTGELFF. The CDR3 DNA sequence: TGTGCCAGCAGCCAAGATATCGGGGGAACCGGGGAGCTGTTTTTT.